The rows below give T cell receptor beta chains drawn from one sample of a study of cytomegalovirus exposure and HLA in healthy donors. TCRdb's table, derived via immunoSEQ multiplex PCR, lists solely in-frame clones and lacks some. The sample has 60,000 to 75,000 clones, 72% seen once. The sample consisted of PBMCs. These TCRs come from a woman in her 40s in good health and CMV-seropositive. The CDR3 runs from the conserved cysteine through the conserved F or W. The D gene is left open where the match is weak. Some rows have no size entry. The others give once, few or many, or a class for an expanded clone.

>TRBD1|TRBJ2-1|few|TRBV5-4
TGTGCCAGCAGCTTGGACAGGGGTTCCTACAATGAGCAGTTCTTC
CASSLDRGSYNEQFF
>.|TRBJ1-1|.|TRBV5-1
TGCGCCAGCTTCAGTCAGGGTATTACTGAAGCTTTCTTT
CASFSQGITEAFF
>.|TRBJ2-5|once|TRBV7-6
TGTGCCAGCAGCTTCCGGGAAACTGGGACCCAGTACTTC
CASSFRETGTQYF
>.|TRBJ2-3|.|TRBV25-1
TGTGCCAGCAGTGAAGTAGGGGGTATGCTCACAGATACGCAGTATTTT
CASSEVGGMLTDTQYF
>.|TRBJ1-2|.|TRBV28
TGTGCCAGCAGTTTAGGAGGCGCGGGTGGCTACACCTTC
CASSLGGAGGYTF
>TRBD1|TRBJ1-6|few|TRBV6-1
TGTGCCAGCAGCCCGACAGGGGAGCAGTCACCCCTCCACTTT
CASSPTGEQSPLHF
>TRBD2|TRBJ2-5|.|TRBV5-1
TGCGCCAGCAGCCCTTCGGGGGGGCTAGCAGGAGAGACCCAGTACTTC
CASSPSGGLAGETQYF
>.|TRBJ1-2|.|TRBV18
TGTGCCAGCTCACCAATTTCGACAGATAACTATGGCTACACCTTC
CASSPISTDNYGYTF
>.|TRBJ1-1|.|TRBV19
TGTGCCAGTAGTGCGGGGTTGAACACTGAAGCTTTCTTT
CASSAGLNTEAFF
>TRBD2|TRBJ2-2|.|TRBV5-6
TGTGCCAGCGGAGTAGCGGGGGCAAACACCGGGGAGCTGTTTTTT
CASGVAGANTGELFF
>.|TRBJ1-2|.|TRBV6-1
TGTGCCAGCGTGACATCCGGCTACACCTTC
CASVTSGYTF
>.|TRBJ2-5|.|TRBV7-3
TGTGCCAGCAGCTTAATAACGGGGGACCTCAAGGACTTC
CASSLITGDLKDF
>.|TRBJ1-5|once|TRBV6-5
TGTGCCAGCAGTTTAGTCGGGGGGGGTCAGCCCCAGCATTTT
CASSLVGGGQPQHF
>TRBD2|TRBJ2-5|.|TRBV7-7
TGTGCCAGCAGCTTAAAGGCTAGCGGGGGAGAGACCCAGTACTTC
CASSLKASGGETQYF